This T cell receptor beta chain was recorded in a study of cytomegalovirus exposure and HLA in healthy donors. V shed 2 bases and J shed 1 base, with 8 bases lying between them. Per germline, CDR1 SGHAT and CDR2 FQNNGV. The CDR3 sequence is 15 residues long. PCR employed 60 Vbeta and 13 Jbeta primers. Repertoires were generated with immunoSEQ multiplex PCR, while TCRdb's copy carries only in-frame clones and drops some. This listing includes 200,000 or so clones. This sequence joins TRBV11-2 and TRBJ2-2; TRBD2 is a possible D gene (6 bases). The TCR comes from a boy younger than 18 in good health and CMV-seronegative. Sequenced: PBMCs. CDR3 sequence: CASSLLGGNTGELFF. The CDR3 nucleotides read TGTGCCAGCAGCTTACTGGGGGGGAACACCGGGGAGCTGTTTTTT.